The clone carrying this TCR beta chain came up a few times. The data were obtained in a study of early T cells in non-severe SARS-CoV-2 infection. The overall study: Sequencing of unsorted whole blood was done on bulk RNA, leaving chains unpaired.

Individual cDNA molecules received unique molecular identifiers. Via MiXCR, TCRdb re-called the 5' RACE reads, giving one row per CDR3 protein. The table records under 70,000 distinct CDR3 sequences, roughly 13% of them present only once. This TCR was recovered from an adult who was a healthcare worker with PCR-confirmed SARS-CoV-2 infection or an uninfected control (not recorded which). What was sequenced was whole blood.

The CDR3 here is CASSLAGSGPNTGELFF. The CDR3 region has the DNA TGTGCCAGCAGCTTAGCAGGGAGCGGGCCGAACACCGGGGAGCTGTTTTTT. The chain carries TRBV7-9 and TRBJ2-2; the D gene is possibly TRBD2 (6 bases). The V gene lost 0 bases and the J gene lost 0 bases, with 11 bases spanning the gap. Germline loops: CDR1 SEHNR, CDR2 FQNEAQ (reference sequence). The CDR3 spans 17 residues. Based on the CDR3 plus reference TRBV7-9 and TRBJ2-2, the full variable domain is DTGVSQNPRHKITKRGQNVTFRCDPISEHNRLYWYRQTLGQGPEFLTYFQNEAQLEKSRLLSDRFSAERPKGSFSTLEIQRTEQGDSAMYLCASSLAGSGPNTGELFFGEGSRLTVL.